The present T cell receptor beta chain was sequenced within a study of Tregs in tolerant kidney transplant recipients. Study results and limitations: Nucleotide sequences could not be compared across some patients' samples due to primer changes. Tolerant patients' donor-specific Tregs expanded beyond overall Tregs, suggesting antigen-driven growth. The small number of patients limits these findings pending further validation.

Mixed chimerism was transient after nonmyeloablative marrow transplants from related graft donors. Thawed PBMCs were FACS-sorted into unstimulated CD4+CD25+CD127- regulatory T cells, CD4+CD25- non-regulatory cells, CD4 and CD8 cells. CDR3 length equals 15 residues. V lost 2 bases, J lost 1 base, and 2 bases stayed unmatched. Per the germline V gene, CDR1 is GTSNPN and CDR2 is SVGIG (reference sequence). As for this clone: Antigen: not known. The CDR3 end lies 3 residues beyond the end of the read and is filled in from the germline J gene.

TCRdb's table, derived via immunoSEQ multiplex PCR, lists solely in-frame clones and lacks some. In total, the table holds 12,000 to 15,000 clones. The rearrangement joins TRBV30 to TRBJ2-1, with 10 bases identical to TRBD2. The clonotype originates from a human patient who received a combined kidney and bone marrow transplant. Some of the T cells may derive from the graft donor. Sequences were derived from CD4+ T cells from blood (PBMCs), sampled 12 months after the transplant. Incomplete CDR3 DNA: TGTGCCTGGAGTAAACTAGCGGGATCCTACAATGAG. It encodes CAWSKLAGSYNE. The full CDR3 sequence reads CAWSKLAGSYNEQFF.